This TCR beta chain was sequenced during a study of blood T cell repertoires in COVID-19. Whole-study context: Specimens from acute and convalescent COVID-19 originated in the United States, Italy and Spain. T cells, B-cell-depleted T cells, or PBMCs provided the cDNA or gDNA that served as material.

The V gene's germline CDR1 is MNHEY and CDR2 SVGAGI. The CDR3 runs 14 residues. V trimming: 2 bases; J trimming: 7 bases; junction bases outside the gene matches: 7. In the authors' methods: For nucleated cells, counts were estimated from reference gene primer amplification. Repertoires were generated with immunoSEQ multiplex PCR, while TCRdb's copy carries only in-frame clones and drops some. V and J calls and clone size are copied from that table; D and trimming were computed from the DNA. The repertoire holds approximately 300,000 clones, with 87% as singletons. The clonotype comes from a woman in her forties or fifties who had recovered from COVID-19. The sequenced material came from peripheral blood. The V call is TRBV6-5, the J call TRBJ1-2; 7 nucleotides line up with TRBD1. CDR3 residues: CASSYRTGIGGYTF. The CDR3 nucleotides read TGTGCCAGCAGTTACAGGACAGGCATAGGTGGCTACACCTTC.